These T cell receptor beta chains were read from a single sample in a study of blood T cell repertoires in COVID-19. TCRdb's copy holds only in-frame clones and misses some; the assay was immunoSEQ multiplex PCR. This table has around 300,000 clones, over 75% appearing once. Sequencing was performed on peripheral blood. These receptors were obtained from a woman in her seventies with acute or convalescent COVID-19. Each CDR3 is given with its conserved first and last residue. Each record gives: D gene, J gene, clone size, V gene, CDR3 DNA, CDR3 protein. A D gene is named only where the DNA matches it firmly. Clone size is shown for a subset of rows, as once, few, many or a class of expanded clone.

>TRBD2|TRBJ2-3|NA|TRBV2
TGTGCCAGCCCTAGCGGGGCCACCTCTTTCACAGATACGCAGTATTTT
CASPSGATSFTDTQYF
>NA|TRBJ2-3|NA|TRBV7-9
TGTGCCAGCAGGGCGAAAGAGGTGACTGCCACAGATACGCAGTATTTT
CASRAKEVTATDTQYF
>NA|TRBJ2-3|NA|TRBV5-4
TGTGCCAGCAGCTTGGCCCAGCGCCCAGCGAATACGCAGTATTTT
CASSLAQRPANTQYF
>NA|TRBJ2-1|NA|TRBV9
TGTGCCAGCAGCGGCGGGACCACCTCCTACAATGAGCAGTTCTTC
CASSGGTTSYNEQFF
>TRBD2|TRBJ2-5|NA|TRBV20-1
TGCAGTGCTAGTTGGGGGGGGGAAGAGACCCAGTACTTC
CSASWGGEETQYF
>TRBD1|TRBJ2-7|NA|TRBV19
TGTGCCAGTAGTAGGGACAGGACCTACGAGCAGTACTTC
CASSRDRTYEQYF
>TRBD1|TRBJ2-2|NA|TRBV5-6
TGTGCCAGCAGCCCGGGGACAGGGACGAACACCGGGGAGCTGTTTTTT
CASSPGTGTNTGELFF
>TRBD2|TRBJ2-1|NA|TRBV29-1
TGCAGCGCCGACCCTAGCGGGGGGGCTCGTGAGCAGTTCTTC
CSADPSGGAREQFF
>NA|TRBJ2-3|NA|TRBV6-4
TGTGCCAGCAGCTCGGCGGGATCCACAGATACGCAGTATTTT
CASSSAGSTDTQYF
>NA|TRBJ1-1|once|TRBV19
TGTGCCAGTAGTGACGGACAGACTTTTAACACTGAAGCTTTCTTT
CASSDGQTFNTEAFF
>NA|TRBJ2-7|NA|TRBV5-1
TGCGCCAGCAGCTTGGGAGGCGTTTCTCCCGGATACGAGCAGTACTTC
CASSLGGVSPGYEQYF
>NA|TRBJ1-6|once|TRBV5-1
TGCGCCAGCGCACCCGCCGGGACTCTAGATTCACCCCTCCACTTT
CASAPAGTLDSPLHF
>TRBD1|TRBJ2-2|NA|TRBV3-1/TRBV3-2
TGTGCCAGCAGCTTACGGACAGGGTTGGTCACCGGGGAGCTGTTTTTT
CASSLRTGLVTGELFF
>TRBD1|TRBJ1-2|NA|TRBV5-6
TGTGCCAGCAGCTGGGTCGGGACAGATGGCTACACCTTC
CASSWVGTDGYTF
>NA|TRBJ2-5|NA|TRBV6-6
TGTGCCAGCAGCCTCACCACGACACTTGTGGATGGGACCCAGTACTTC
CASSLTTTLVDGTQYF
>NA|TRBJ1-1|NA|TRBV5-1
TGCGCCAGCAGAACGGGGGGCGCCCAGTTTGAGGCTTTCTTT
CASRTGGAQFEAFF
>TRBD1|TRBJ2-5|NA|TRBV7-9
TGTGCCAGCAGCCCCCTAGGGGGCGAGACCCAGTACTTC
CASSPLGGETQYF
>TRBD2|TRBJ2-1|NA|TRBV7-2
TGTGCCAGCAGCCCTCGGGGGGGCCGGTTCTTTGAGCAGTTCTTC
CASSPRGGRFFEQFF
>TRBD2|TRBJ2-3|NA|TRBV12-5
TGTGCTAGTTTTTCCGGGGGGGGCCCTGATACGCAGTATTTT
CASFSGGGPDTQYF
>TRBD1|TRBJ1-6|NA|TRBV7-9
TGTGCCAGCAGCTCGACAGGGGGCTATAATTCACCCCTCCACTTT
CASSSTGGYNSPLHF
>NA|TRBJ2-1|NA|TRBV6-6
TGTGCCAGCAGCTACTGGGGGGGGCTGGAGGAGCAGTTCTTC
CASSYWGGLEEQFF
>TRBD2|TRBJ2-5|NA|TRBV5-1
TGCGCCAGCAGTCCAACGGGGGGGTCGGAAGAGACCCAGTACTTC
CASSPTGGSEETQYF
>NA|TRBJ1-2|once|TRBV5-6
TGTGCCAGCAGCTTGGCCGGAGGAGTATCGGGATATGGCTACACCTTC
CASSLAGGVSGYGYTF
>NA|TRBJ1-6|NA|TRBV2
TGTGCCAGCAGTCTCCTGGACGGGGTGAGTTCACCCCTCCACTTT
CASSLLDGVSSPLHF
>TRBD1|TRBJ1-3|once|TRBV5-1
TGCGCCAGCAGCCCAATCCTATCGACAGGGTCCTCTGGAAACACCATATATTTT
CASSPILSTGSSGNTIYF
>TRBD2|TRBJ2-1|NA|TRBV19
TGTGCCAGTAGTATAGATCCACTAGCGGGGAGAAATGAGCAGTTCTTC
CASSIDPLAGRNEQFF
>NA|TRBJ1-5|NA|TRBV12-3/TRBV12-4
TGTGCCAGCAGCCGATATGGGGGCCAGCCCCAGCATTTT
CASSRYGGQPQHF
>NA|TRBJ1-1|once|TRBV3-1/TRBV3-2
TGTGCCAGCAGCGAGGGACACGGGAACACTGAAGCTTTCTTT
CASSEGHGNTEAFF
>TRBD2|TRBJ2-2|few|TRBV5-5
TGTGCCAGCAGCCGACTAGCGGACACCGGGGAGCTGTTTTTT
CASSRLADTGELFF
>TRBD2|TRBJ2-2|NA|TRBV3-1/TRBV3-2
TGTGCCAGCAGCCGGCGGTCCGCGGGGGGGCCCGGGGAGCTGTTTTTT
CASSRRSAGGPGELFF
>TRBD1|TRBJ1-5|NA|TRBV12-3/TRBV12-4
TGTGCCAGCAGTGACAGGGGAGGTCAGCCCCAGCATTTT
CASSDRGGQPQHF
>TRBD1|TRBJ1-2|few|TRBV7-9
TGTGCCAGCACCACCGGGACAGACTATGGCTACACCTTC
CASTTGTDYGYTF
>TRBD1|TRBJ1-6|once|TRBV25-1
TGTGCCAGCAGTCCAGGGGGGCGCCCTAATTCACCCCTCCACTTT
CASSPGGRPNSPLHF